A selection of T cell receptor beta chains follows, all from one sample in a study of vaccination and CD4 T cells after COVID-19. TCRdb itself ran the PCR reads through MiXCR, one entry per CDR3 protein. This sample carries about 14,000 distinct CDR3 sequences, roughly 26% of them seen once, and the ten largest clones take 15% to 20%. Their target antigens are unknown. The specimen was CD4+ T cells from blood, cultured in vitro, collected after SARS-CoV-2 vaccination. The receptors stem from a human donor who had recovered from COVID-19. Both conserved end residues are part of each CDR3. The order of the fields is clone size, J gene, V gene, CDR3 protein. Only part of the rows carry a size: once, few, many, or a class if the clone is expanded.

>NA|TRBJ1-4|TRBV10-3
CASGVDEKLFF
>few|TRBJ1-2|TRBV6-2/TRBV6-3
CASGGQKFRYGYTF
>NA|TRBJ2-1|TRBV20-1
CSARGGGPYNEQFF
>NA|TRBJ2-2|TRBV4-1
CASSHLDRGKTNTGELFF
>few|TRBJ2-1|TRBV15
CATSSSKSGDAYNEQFF
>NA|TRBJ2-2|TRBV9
CASSVQGANTGELFF
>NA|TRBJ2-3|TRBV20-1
CSASFPRWEDRGRRTDTQYF
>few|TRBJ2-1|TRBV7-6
CASSARLGLLYNEQFF
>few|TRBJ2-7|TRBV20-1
CSAPTRGQASYEQYF
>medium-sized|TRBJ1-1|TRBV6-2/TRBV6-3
CASTPKWLSEAFF
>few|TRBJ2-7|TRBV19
CASSDGTGNSYEQYF
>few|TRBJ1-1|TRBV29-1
CSVQGLAEAFF
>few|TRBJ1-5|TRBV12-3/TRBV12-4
CASSHKGEANQPQHF
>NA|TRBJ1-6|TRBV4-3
CASSHDIGTGLNSPLHF
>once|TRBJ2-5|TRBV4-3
CASSQENTGGAAVTQYF
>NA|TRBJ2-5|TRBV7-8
CASSSWTGTSDETQYF
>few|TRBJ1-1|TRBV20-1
CSARGETNTEAFF
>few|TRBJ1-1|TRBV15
CATRGRVAYGTPMNTEAFF
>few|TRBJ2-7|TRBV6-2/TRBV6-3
CASSYLPQGQTISYEQYF
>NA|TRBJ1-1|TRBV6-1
CASSANGTGNAEAFF
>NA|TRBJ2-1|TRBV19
CASSFSGRPSSYNEQFF
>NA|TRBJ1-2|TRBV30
CAWSAHASNYGYTF
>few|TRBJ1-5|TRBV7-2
CASSLANGQPQHF
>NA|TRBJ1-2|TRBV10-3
CAITAGYDYGYTF
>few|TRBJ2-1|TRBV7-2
CASSLQGLQNNEQFF
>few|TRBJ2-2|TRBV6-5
CASSSMLTGELFF
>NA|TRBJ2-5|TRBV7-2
CASSLDGNRGRETQYF
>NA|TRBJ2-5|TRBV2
CASSGSGGPGTQYF